Below, 14 T cell receptor beta chains from the same sample are listed, as sequenced in a study of cytomegalovirus exposure and HLA in healthy donors. Primers for the PCR totalled 60 Vbeta and 13 Jbeta. Sequenced by immunoSEQ multiplex PCR; TCRdb stores in-frame clones only, minus some. This table holds roughly 120,000 clones, 77% found once. The source material was PBMCs. Every receptor here comes from a woman aged 40 to 50 in good health and CMV-seropositive.

DNA for the CDR3: TGTGCCAGCAGCCGCCCAACCGGACTCACCCAAGAGACCCAGTACTTC. Translated, it gives CASSRPTGLTQETQYF. The V call is TRBV7-9, the J call TRBJ2-5; D may be TRBD2 (5 bases). The CDR3 totals 16 residues. The germline V gene encodes CDR1 SEHNR and CDR2 FQNEAQ (reference sequence). V shed 5 bases and J shed 1 base, with 17 bases lying between them.

J is TRBJ2-3 and V is TRBV5-1; perhaps TRBD1 as D (5 bases). This CDR3 has 15 residues. The germline V and J ends were trimmed by 0 bases and 2 bases, with 10 bases remaining between them. Germline values: CDR1 SGHRS, CDR2 YFSETQ. The CDR3 spells CASSLAQVPTDTQYF. In nucleotides, the CDR3 is TGCGCCAGCAGCTTGGCACAGGTGCCCACAGATACGCAGTATTTT.

The rearrangement joins TRBV28 to TRBJ1-1, with 7 bases that match TRBD1. The germline V gene has CDR1 MDHEN and CDR2 SYDVKM. The CDR3 covers 14 residues. V gave up 6 bases and J gave up 2 bases; unmatched junction bases: 6. CDR3 sequence reads: CASRPDRANTEAFF. The CDR3 DNA reads as TGTGCCAGCAGGCCCGACAGGGCTAACACTGAAGCTTTCTTT.

The rearrangement uses TRBV18 and TRBJ1-5; maybe TRBD1 (5 bases). The CDR3 contains 14 residues. The V gene lost 1 base and the J gene lost 6 bases, with 10 bases spanning the gap. In germline, CDR1 is KGHSH, CDR2 LQKENI. CDR3 in DNA: TGTGCCAGCTCACCACAAAGGGGAGGTCAGCCCCAGCATTTT. This codes for CASSPQRGGQPQHF.

This chain links TRBV5-4 with TRBJ1-1; D not certain. Germline V gene sequence: CDR1 SGHNT, CDR2 YYREEE (reference sequence). V lost 4 bases and J 8 bases, leaving 12 bases between the germline ends. CDR3 length equals 12 residues. The CDR3 coding sequence is TGTGCCAGCAGCGAGTCGGGGAGGGAAGCTTTCTTT. Protein: CASSESGREAFF.

The chain joins TRBV6-6 to TRBJ2-1, with a tentative D call TRBD1 (7 bases). Germline-derived CDR1 and CDR2 are MNHNY and SVGAGI (reference sequence). V was trimmed by 7 bases and J by 9 bases, leaving 16 bases between them. There are 13 residues in the CDR3. The CDR3 here is CASTRMEGAEQFF. The CDR3, as DNA: TGTGCCAGCACCCGAATGGAGGGGGCTGAGCAGTTCTTC.

The chain combines TRBV7-9 with TRBJ2-3, with TRBD2 identical over 12 bases. The CDR3 is 15 residues long. The ends lost 3 bases at V and 6 bases at J; junction bases unmatched: 4. Germline V gene data show CDR1 as SEHNR and CDR2 as FQNEAQ (reference sequence). The CDR3 here is CASSFPTSGSDTQYF. CDR3 in DNA: TGTGCCAGCAGCTTCCCGACTAGCGGGAGTGATACGCAGTATTTT.

The chain couples TRBV5-1 to TRBJ2-1; 9 bases match TRBD1. Per germline, CDR1 SGHRS and CDR2 YFSETQ. The CDR3 has 15 residues. After removal of 2 bases from V and 5 bases from J, the junction contained 5 bases not matched to a gene. The DNA of the CDR3 is TGCGCCAGCAGCTTACAGGGGGCCCGAAACAATGAGCAGTTCTTC. Translated: CASSLQGARNNEQFF.

This clone came up once. V is TRBV5-1 and J is TRBJ2-3; 7 bases fit TRBD2. Looked up from germline, CDR1 is SGHRS and CDR2 is YFSETQ. The V gene end was trimmed by 7 bases and the J gene end by 0 bases; junction bases not matched to a gene: 5. This CDR3 has 14 residues. As DNA, the CDR3 is TGCGCCAGCGCAAGCGGGACTAGCACAGATACGCAGTATTTT. This encodes CASASGTSTDTQYF.

The chain couples TRBV5-1 to TRBJ1-2, with 9 positions matching TRBD1. This CDR3 region has 15 residues. The germline gives CDR1 SGHRS, CDR2 YFSETQ. Losses at the gene ends were 4 bases for V and 4 bases for J; bases not matched to a gene: 8. Here the CDR3 reads CASSPPTGGGYGYTF. CDR3 DNA sequence: TGCGCCAGCAGCCCGCCCACAGGGGGCGGCTATGGCTACACCTTC.

The J gene is TRBJ2-7, the V gene TRBV11-2; D remains ambiguous. Between the trimmed V and J ends, which lost 2 bases and 6 bases, there was a span of 11 bases. The CDR3 covers 13 residues. Per germline, CDR1 SGHAT and CDR2 FQNNGV. The CDR3 nucleotides read TGTGCCAGCAGCTTAACCACGGGTGCCGAGCAGTACTTC. Protein product: CASSLTTGAEQYF.

This clone was observed a handful of times. The chain is built from TRBV19 and TRBJ1-5, with D possibly TRBD1 on 5 matching bases. Trimming took 5 bases from V and 6 from J, leaving 17 bases between them. The germline V gene encodes CDR1 LNHDA and CDR2 SQIVND (reference sequence). The CDR3 extends over 15 amino acids. CDR3 sequence: CASSLSGIKRQPQHF. CDR3 nucleotide sequence: TGTGCCAGTAGTTTGTCAGGGATCAAACGTCAGCCCCAGCATTTT. The entire variable domain, with the rest obtained from reference TRBV19 and TRBJ1-5, is as follows: DGGITQSPKYLFRKEGQNVTLSCEQNLNHDAMYWYRQDPGQGLRLIYYSQIVNDFQKGDIAEGYSVSREKKESFPLTVTSAQKNPTAFYLCASSLSGIKRQPQHFGDGTRLSIL.

The rearrangement joins TRBV7-9 to TRBJ2-4; D may be TRBD2 (6 bases). The CDR3 sequence is 15 residues long. The V and J ends lost 5 bases and 1 base respectively, with 12 bases between them. Germline CDR1 reads SEHNR; CDR2 reads FQNEAQ (reference sequence). The CDR3 is CASSPPEGAKNIQYF. The CDR3 DNA reads TGTGCCAGCAGCCCACCGGAGGGGGCCAAAAACATTCAGTACTTC. Using reference TRBV7-9 and TRBJ2-4 for the parts outside the CDR3, the full variable domain is DTGVSQNPRHKITKRGQNVTFRCDPISEHNRLYWYRQTLGQGPEFLTYFQNEAQLEKSRLLSDRFSAERPKGSFSTLEIQRTEQGDSAMYLCASSPPEGAKNIQYFGAGTRLSVL.

The chain has TRBV2 and TRBJ2-3; D remains unclear. This CDR3 comprises 12 residues. Between the trimmed V and J ends, which lost 5 bases and 1 base, there was a span of 4 bases. Germline CDR1 reads SNHLY; CDR2 reads FYNNEI. The CDR3 protein is CASSSGTDTQYF. The CDR3 DNA is TGTGCCAGCAGTTCAGGCACAGATACGCAGTATTTT.